A single sample is the source of the 13 T cell receptor beta chains below, sequenced in a study of blood T cells in healthy people across ages. It was with a sample-barcoded 5' primer and a J-beta primer mix that a second PCR of roughly 7 to 12 cycles was run. TCRdb called the 5' RACE reads again in MiXCR, with one record for every CDR3 protein. The sample shows more than 550,000 distinct CDR3 sequences, about 24% of them seen only once. The specimen sequenced was blood. These receptors were taken from a man between 65 and 80 years old in good health.

This clonotype was observed a few times. The chain employs TRBV4-1 and TRBJ2-4; a possible D gene is TRBD2 (6 bases). The CDR3 is 16 residues long. The V gene's germline CDR1 is MGHRA and CDR2 YSYEKL. Trimming cost V 0 bases and J 8 bases, with 17 bases left between them. The CDR3, as DNA: TGCGCCAGCAGCCAAGAAGTGGCGGGGAGGAAAGACATTCAGTACTTC. It is translated as CASSQEVAGRKDIQYF.

A few counts support this clonotype. The chain has TRBV4-1 and TRBJ1-1; perhaps TRBD1 as D (6 bases). Germline loops: CDR1 MGHRA, CDR2 YSYEKL. Trimming shortened V by 1 base and J by 1 base, and 13 bases separated the two germline ends. CDR3 size: 16 residues. The DNA of the CDR3 is TGCGCCAGCAGCCAAGCCCCGGGACACTCGAACACTGAAGCTTTCTTT. Its translation: CASSQAPGHSNTEAFF.

The chain links TRBV12-3 or TRBV12-4 to TRBJ2-7; D gene unclear. This CDR3 is 13 amino acids long. The ends were cut back, 2 bases at V and 2 bases at J, with 7 bases in the middle. The DNA of the CDR3 is TGTGCCAGCAGTTTACAGGACGCCTACGAGCAGTACTTC. Protein sequence: CASSLQDAYEQYF.

A few counts support this clonotype. The chain has TRBV20-1 and TRBJ2-1; D not resolved. The CDR3 loop spans 13 amino acids. Germline V CDR1 and CDR2: DFQATT, SNEGSKA (reference sequence). V gave up 6 bases and J gave up 8 bases, with 17 bases separating them. The CDR3 coding sequence is TGCAGTGCCTCTCTGTGGGCTATCGATGAGCAGTTCTTC. This sequence encodes CSASLWAIDEQFF.

This chain joins TRBV5-5 and TRBJ2-4; 9 bases fit TRBD1. Per the germline V gene, CDR1 is SGHKS and CDR2 is YYEKEE (reference sequence). CDR3 length: 16 residues. The V gene end was trimmed by 4 bases and the J gene end by 8 bases; junction bases not matched to a gene: 13. CDR3 amino acids: CASSVGQGTLLDIQYF. CDR3 coding DNA: TGTGCCAGCAGCGTTGGACAGGGGACTTTATTGGACATTCAGTACTTC.

This clonotype was counted a few times. The J gene is TRBJ2-7, the V gene TRBV11-2; maybe TRBD1 (7 bases). The CDR3 contains 15 residues. V was trimmed by 4 bases and J by 2 bases, leaving 15 bases between them. Germline CDR1 reads SGHAT; CDR2 reads FQNNGV. The CDR3 spells CASSYGGDSAYEQYF. The CDR3 DNA sequence: TGTGCCAGCAGCTACGGCGGGGACAGTGCCTACGAGCAGTACTTC.

This chain joins TRBV6-6 and TRBJ2-3; TRBD2 matches at 8 bases. There are 15 residues in the CDR3. Germline trimming cut 4 bases from V and 9 bases from J; bases unmatched to any gene: 12. CDR1 MNHNY and CDR2 SVGAGI come from the germline V gene (reference sequence). CDR3 protein: CASSSSGWATGTQYF. Written as DNA, the CDR3 is TGTGCCAGCAGTTCTAGCGGGTGGGCAACGGGAACGCAGTATTTT.

The chain joins TRBV7-9 to TRBJ1-2; D not resolved. Germline lookup yields CDR1 SEHNR and CDR2 FQNEAQ (reference sequence). Trimming removed 1 base from V and 2 bases from J, with 8 bases in between. CDR3 length: 14 amino acids. The CDR3 sequence is CASSLEQPNYGYTF. The CDR3 DNA follows: TGTGCCAGCAGCTTAGAACAGCCGAACTATGGCTACACCTTC.

The chain is built from TRBV9 and TRBJ2-3; tentatively, D is TRBD2 (5 bases). The CDR3 is 16 residues long. CDR1 and CDR2 (germline): SGDLS, YYNGEE. Trimming stripped 0 bases from V and 0 bases from J, with 11 bases between. CDR3 DNA: TGTGCCAGCAGCGTAGGTTTCAGCGGTAGCACAGATACGCAGTATTTT. It yields the protein CASSVGFSGSTDTQYF.

The CDR3 sequence is CASSYSNREQFF. CDR3 bases: TGTGCCAGCAGTTACTCGAACCGTGAGCAGTTCTTC. The chain combines TRBV6-2 or TRBV6-3 with TRBJ2-5; D uncertain. The end of the DNA is better explained by TRBJ2-1, so the J call may be wrong. The CDR3 is 12 residues long. Germline lookup yields CDR1 MNHEY and CDR2 SVGEGT.

This chain uses TRBV9 with TRBJ2-2; maybe TRBD2 (5 bases). The CDR3 spans 14 residues. V lost 1 base and J 7 bases, leaving 11 bases between the germline ends. Germline lookup yields CDR1 SGDLS and CDR2 YYNGEE. The CDR3 DNA sequence: TGTGCCAGCAGCGTAACCCTAGCTAGCGGGGAGCTGTTTTTT. It codes for CASSVTLASGELFF.

Only a few counts were recorded for this clonotype. The chain links TRBV10-3 to TRBJ2-1; TRBD1 might be the D (5 bases). CDR1 is ENHRY, CDR2 SYGVKD, per germline. V gave up 5 bases and J gave up 4 bases, with 6 bases separating them. The CDR3 loop spans 12 amino acids. CDR3 bases: TGTGCCATCAGTAGACAGTACAATGAGCAGTTCTTC. Its translation is CAISRQYNEQFF.

A remark on this clonotype: A much larger clone sits a single nucleotide away, making a read error possible. Without the conserved terminal phenylalanine or tryptophan, this CDR3 likely stems from a read error. The J gene is TRBJ2-3, the V gene TRBV10-3; D is ambiguous. CDR1 ENHRY and CDR2 SYGVKD come from the germline V gene. The CDR3 is 12 residues long. With 1 base removed from V and 3 bases from J, the gap between germline ends came to 2 bases. This CDR3 is CAISEWTDTQYS. CDR3 DNA sequence: TGTGCCATCAGTGAGTGGACAGATACGCAGTATTCT.